The present T cell receptor beta chain was sequenced within a study of CD4 and CD8 cells across lung adenocarcinoma regions. TCRdb fed the PCR reads into MiXCR, producing one record per CDR3 protein. The sample has about 25,000 distinct CDR3 sequences, about 51% seen once; the top ten hold roughly 23%. The CDR3 consists of 16 residues. CDR1 is SGHAT and CDR2 is FQNNGV in the germline V gene. Trimming took 7 bases from V and 2 from J; bases not matched to a gene: 6. Samples came from patients with localized non-small cell lung adenocarcinoma. At least ten counts were recorded for this clonotype. Material for sequencing was CD4+ T cells from the center of a lung tumor. This chain connects TRBV11-2 to TRBJ2-4; 12 bases match TRBD1. The sequence derives from a male donor with lung adenocarcinoma. The CD4 and CD8 labels of this study may be unreliable. The CDR3, as DNA: TGTGCCAGCATTTCGGGACAGGGGGCTTCCAAAAACATTCAGTACTTC. Its protein product is CASISGQGASKNIQYF.